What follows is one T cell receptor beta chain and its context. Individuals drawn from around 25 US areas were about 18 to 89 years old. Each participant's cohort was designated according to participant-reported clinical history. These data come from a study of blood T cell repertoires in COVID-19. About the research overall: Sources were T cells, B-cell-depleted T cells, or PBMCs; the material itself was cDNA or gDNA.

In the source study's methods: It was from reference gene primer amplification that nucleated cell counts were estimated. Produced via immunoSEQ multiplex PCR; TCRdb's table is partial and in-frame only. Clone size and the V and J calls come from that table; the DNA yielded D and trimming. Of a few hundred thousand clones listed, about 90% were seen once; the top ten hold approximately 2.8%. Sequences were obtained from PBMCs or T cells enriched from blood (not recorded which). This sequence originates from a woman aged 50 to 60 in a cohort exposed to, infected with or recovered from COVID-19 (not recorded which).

The CDR3 loop reads CASRGDMVSGYTF. The DNA for the CDR3 is TGCGCCAGCAGGGGGGACATGGTTAGTGGCTACACCTTC. The V and J genes are TRBV5-1 and TRBJ1-2; D is perhaps TRBD1 (6 bases). V lost 5 bases to trimming and J lost 7 bases, with 15 bases between them. The CDR3 has 13 amino acids. Germline assignment: CDR1 SGHRS and CDR2 YFSETQ.